This is a list of T cell receptor beta chains from one sample in a study of blood T cell repertoires in COVID-19. Data came from immunoSEQ multiplex PCR; TCRdb stores just in-frame clones and leaves some out. Counted here are around 93,000 clones, over 80% occurring once; the ten biggest clones make up more than 9.5%. Sequences were obtained from peripheral blood. These receptor sequences come from a man of 80 years or more with acute or convalescent COVID-19. The CDR3 runs from the conserved cysteine through the conserved F or W. A D gene is named only where the DNA matches it firmly. The size of a clone is reported for some rows only, either as once, few or many, or as a class for expanded clones.

v_gene	abundance	d_gene	j_gene	CDR3nt	CDR3aa
TRBV6-5	.	.	TRBJ1-4	TGTGCCAGCAGTTACTCGTCTGGGAGATCGAGAGAAAAACTGTTTTTT	CASSYSSGRSREKLFF
TRBV18	once	TRBD1	TRBJ1-2	TGTGCCAGCTCACCACGCGGTTCGACAGGGAGTTATGGCTACACCTTC	CASSPRGSTGSYGYTF
TRBV5-1	.	TRBD2	TRBJ2-1	TGCGCCAGCAGCCCCCGCCTAGCGGGAGTTAGCAATGAGCAGTTCTTC	CASSPRLAGVSNEQFF
TRBV7-2	.	.	TRBJ1-1	TGTGCCAGCAGCTTGCTGGGGGGAGGAACTGAAGCTTTCTTT	CASSLLGGGTEAFF
TRBV18	.	.	TRBJ1-5	TGTGCCAGCTCACCACGGTTGTCCGAGGGCAATCAGCCCCAGCATTTT	CASSPRLSEGNQPQHF
TRBV7-9	.	TRBD1	TRBJ1-2	TGTGCCAGCAGTTTAAAACAGGGGTCCAACTATGGCTACACCTTC	CASSLKQGSNYGYTF
TRBV18	.	.	TRBJ1-6	TGTGCCAGCTCACCATTCGCCACGATTCTTACAGGGTCTAATTCACCCCTCCACTTT	CASSPFATILTGSNSPLHF
TRBV7-3	.	.	TRBJ2-2	TGTGCCAGCAGCTCAAGAGGCACCGGGGAGCTGTTTTTT	CASSSRGTGELFF
TRBV6-2/TRBV6-3	.	.	TRBJ2-7	TGTGCCAGCAGTTACGTCCGCCAGGGGGAGCAGTACTTC	CASSYVRQGEQYF
TRBV7-2	.	.	TRBJ1-4	TGTGCCAGCAGTTCTGGGTCTAGGGAAAAACTGTTTTTT	CASSSGSREKLFF
TRBV18	.	.	TRBJ1-1	TGTGCCAGCTCACCACCTATGGGCGCTGAAGCTTTCTTT	CASSPPMGAEAFF
TRBV25-1	once	.	TRBJ2-7	TGTGCCAGAATAGCGGACTACTACGAGCAGTACTTC	CARIADYYEQYF
TRBV2	.	TRBD1	TRBJ2-1	TGTGCCAGCAGTGTTTCTCCGGGGACAGCCTACAATGAGCAGTTCTTC	CASSVSPGTAYNEQFF
TRBV6-5	.	TRBD1	TRBJ2-7	TGTGCCAGCAGAAGGGGACAGTACGAGCAGTACTTC	CASRRGQYEQYF
TRBV10-3	.	TRBD2	TRBJ2-1	TGTGCCGTCGAGGGCCCGGGACTAGCAGGTCTTGAGCAGTTCTTC	CAVEGPGLAGLEQFF
TRBV28	.	TRBD1	TRBJ1-5	TGTGCCAGCAGTTTATCAAGGGGGCGAGAGCCCCAGCATTTT	CASSLSRGREPQHF
TRBV19	once	.	TRBJ1-1	TGTGCCAGTAGTCCCCGGACAGAGAACACTGAAGCTTTCTTT	CASSPRTENTEAFF
TRBV28	.	TRBD2	TRBJ2-1	TGTGCCAGCAGTTCCCCTAGCGGGATTAGCTCCTACAATGAGCAGTTCTTC	CASSSPSGISSYNEQFF
TRBV15	.	TRBD1	TRBJ2-7	TGTGCCACCAGCCGGGACAGGGGTTACGAGCAGTACTTC	CATSRDRGYEQYF
TRBV10-1	.	.	TRBJ2-3	TGCGCCAGCAGAGCACGGGGGTCAACAGATACGCAGTATTTT	CASRARGSTDTQYF
TRBV11-3	once	TRBD2	TRBJ2-1	TGTGCCAGTAGCTTAGTTTCCGGGACTAGCGGACTCAATGAGCAGTTCTTC	CASSLVSGTSGLNEQFF
TRBV5-8	.	.	TRBJ2-5	TGTGCCAGCAGCTTGGCCATGACTAGAGGAACCCAGTACTTC	CASSLAMTRGTQYF
TRBV6-2/TRBV6-3	.	TRBD2	TRBJ2-1	TGTGCCAGCAGTTACGGCCTAGCGGGAGTCCTCTTC	CASSYGLAGVLF
TRBV29-1	.	TRBD1	TRBJ2-1	TGCAGCGTTTGGGACAGGGTATACAATGAGCAGTTCTTC	CSVWDRVYNEQFF
TRBV18	.	.	TRBJ1-5	TGTGCCAGCGCGACGGTTGCATGGGGGCAGGGGTCGAATCAGCCCCAGCATTTT	CASATVAWGQGSNQPQHF
TRBV5-1	.	TRBD1	TRBJ2-6	TGCGCCAGCAGCTTATGGAGCGTTCCGGGACAGGTGTTAGGGGCCAACGTCCTGACTTTC	CASSLWSVPGQVLGANVLTF
TRBV9	.	TRBD2	TRBJ2-5	TGTGCCAGCAGCGTAGCTGCGGGAGGAGAGACCCAGTACTTC	CASSVAAGGETQYF
TRBV30	.	.	TRBJ1-4	TGTGCCTGGAGTGTACAGGGCGAAAAACTGTTTTTT	CAWSVQGEKLFF
TRBV28	.	.	TRBJ2-7	TGTGCCAGCAGTTTACAGGGGTTAGGCTACGAGCAGTACTTC	CASSLQGLGYEQYF
TRBV9	.	.	TRBJ1-5	TGTGCCAGCAGCGGGGGCCAGAGCAATCAGCCCCAGCATTTT	CASSGGQSNQPQHF
TRBV5-1	.	TRBD1	TRBJ2-7	TGCGCCAGCAGCCCGACAGGGGTCTCCTACGAGCAGTACTTC	CASSPTGVSYEQYF
TRBV7-2	.	TRBD2	TRBJ2-2	TGTGCCAGCAGCTTCGCTAGCGGAAACACCGGGGAGCTGTTTTTT	CASSFASGNTGELFF
TRBV5-8	.	.	TRBJ2-5	TGTGCCAGCAGCTTGGAGGCGGGCCGAGAGACCCAGTACTTC	CASSLEAGRETQYF
TRBV4-1	.	TRBD1	TRBJ1-5	TGCGCCAGCAGCCAAGATGGACAGGGAAATCAGCCCCAGCATTTT	CASSQDGQGNQPQHF
TRBV30	.	TRBD1	TRBJ2-5	TGTGCCTGGAATTTTCCCGGGACAGGGGGCAAAAAGACCCAGTACTTC	CAWNFPGTGGKKTQYF
TRBV11-2	.	TRBD2	TRBJ2-1	TGTGCCAGCAGCTTAGCGGGAGGAACCTACAATGAGCAGTTCTTC	CASSLAGGTYNEQFF
TRBV6-5	few	TRBD1	TRBJ1-5	TGTGCCAGCAGTTCGACAGGGGACAATCAGCCCCAGCATTTT	CASSSTGDNQPQHF
TRBV11-2	.	.	TRBJ1-1	TGTGCCAGCAGCTTAGGCCAGGGGAACACTGAAGCTTTCTTT	CASSLGQGNTEAFF
TRBV19	.	TRBD1	TRBJ1-6	TGTGCCAGTAGTACCCTTGAGACAGGGGCGAGTTCACCCCTCCACTTT	CASSTLETGASSPLHF
TRBV19	.	.	TRBJ1-1	TGTGCCAGTAGTATGGCCGACAGGCGTACTGAAGCTTTCTTT	CASSMADRRTEAFF
TRBV7-8	.	.	TRBJ1-5	TGTGCCAGCAGCGTAACAGGGCCCACAATACTTAATAGCAATCAGCCCCAGCATTTT	CASSVTGPTILNSNQPQHF
TRBV29-1	few	TRBD1	TRBJ1-2	TGCAGCGTTGTCACAGGGGTAGTAGGCTACACCTTC	CSVVTGVVGYTF
TRBV19	few	.	TRBJ1-5	TGTGCCAGTAGTAGAGACAGGAATAATCAGCCCCAGCATTTT	CASSRDRNNQPQHF
TRBV5-1	.	TRBD1	TRBJ2-5	TGCGCAAGCATAGGACAGGGCCAAGAGACCCAGTACTTC	CASIGQGQETQYF
TRBV3-1/TRBV3-2	.	.	TRBJ1-1	TGTGCCAGCAGCCAAGCGGCTGCTAGTACTGAAGCTTTCTTT	CASSQAAASTEAFF
TRBV19	.	TRBD1	TRBJ2-7	TGTGCCAGTAGTAGGACAGGGACCTACGAGCAGTACTTC	CASSRTGTYEQYF
TRBV7-2	.	TRBD1	TRBJ1-4	TGTGCCAGCAGCTTAGCCAACAGGGGCGCTAATGAAAAACTGTTTTTT	CASSLANRGANEKLFF
TRBV7-2	.	TRBD1	TRBJ1-2	TGTGCCAGCAGCCCCGACAGGGTGGATGGCTACACCTTC	CASSPDRVDGYTF
TRBV7-2	.	TRBD1	TRBJ2-7	TGTGCCAGCAGCTTAGAGGGCAGGGGGTTAGACGAGCAGTACTTC	CASSLEGRGLDEQYF
TRBV3-1/TRBV3-2	.	.	TRBJ2-5	TGTGCCAGCAGGCTAAAAGAGACCCAGTACTTC	CASRLKETQYF
TRBV7-6	.	TRBD1	TRBJ2-2	TGTGCCAGCAGCAACACGGGGACAGGTGGCGCAAGAGAGTCGAACACCGGGGAGCTGTTTTTT	CASSNTGTGGARESNTGELFF
TRBV6-5	.	.	TRBJ1-1	TGTGCCAGCAGATCGGGGCCCAGCGGGGAAGCTTTCTTT	CASRSGPSGEAFF
TRBV14	.	TRBD1	TRBJ2-2	TGTGCCAGCAGCCCGGGACAGATGAACACCGGGGAGCTGTTTTTT	CASSPGQMNTGELFF